This T cell receptor (beta chain) is drawn from a study of T-cell memory formation after mild COVID-19. One entry per CDR3 protein results from TCRdb running MiXCR on the 5' RACE reads. The data contain under 400,000 distinct CDR3 sequences, around 21% of them singletons. Trimming removed 3 bases from V and 1 base from J, with 11 bases in between. CDR1 and CDR2 from the germline V gene are SGHRS and YFSETQ. The CDR3 contains 14 residues. The chain couples TRBV5-1 to TRBJ2-7, with D hard to call. The sequencing sample was made of PBMCs or a T cell subset sorted from them (not recorded which). The sequence came from an adult woman who had mild COVID-19 (a few samples of this study predate the infection). Cell type and time point are not known. CDR3 in DNA: TGCGCCAGCAGCTGGATGACGGATTCCTACGAGCAGTACTTC. This encodes CASSWMTDSYEQYF.